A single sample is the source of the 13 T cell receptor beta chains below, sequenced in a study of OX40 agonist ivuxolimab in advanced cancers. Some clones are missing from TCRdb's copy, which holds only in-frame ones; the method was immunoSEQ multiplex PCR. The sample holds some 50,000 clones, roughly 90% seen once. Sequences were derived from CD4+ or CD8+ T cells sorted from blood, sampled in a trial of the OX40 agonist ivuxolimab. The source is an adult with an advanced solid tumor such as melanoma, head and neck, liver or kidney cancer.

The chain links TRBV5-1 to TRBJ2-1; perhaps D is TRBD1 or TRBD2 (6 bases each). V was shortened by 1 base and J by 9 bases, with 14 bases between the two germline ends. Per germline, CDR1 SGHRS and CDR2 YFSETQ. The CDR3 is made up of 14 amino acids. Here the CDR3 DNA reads TGCGCCAGCAGCTTGTCGGGGGCTTGGGTTGAGCAGTTCTTC. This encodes CASSLSGAWVEQFF.

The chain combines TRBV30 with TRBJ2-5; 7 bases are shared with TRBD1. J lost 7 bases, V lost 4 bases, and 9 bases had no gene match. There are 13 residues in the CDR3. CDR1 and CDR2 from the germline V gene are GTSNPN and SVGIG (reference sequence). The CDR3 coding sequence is TGTGCCTGGAAGGGCACAGGGGCGGGGACCCAGTACTTC. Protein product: CAWKGTGAGTQYF.

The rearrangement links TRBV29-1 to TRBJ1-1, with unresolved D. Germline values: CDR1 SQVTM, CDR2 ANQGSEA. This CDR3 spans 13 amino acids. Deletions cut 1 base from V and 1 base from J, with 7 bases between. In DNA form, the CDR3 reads TGCAGCGTTGAAGGGCAGGAGAACACTGAAGCTTTCTTT. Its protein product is CSVEGQENTEAFF.

The CDR3: CASSKGQGNTEAFF. CDR3 coding DNA: TGTGCCAGTAGTAAAGGACAGGGGAACACTGAAGCTTTCTTT. The gene calls are TRBV19 and TRBJ1-1, with TRBD1 matching 8 bases. Germline CDR1 is LNHDA and CDR2 is SQIVND (reference sequence). With 4 bases clipped from V and 1 base from J, the junction kept 2 bases outside the gene matches. This CDR3 has 14 residues.

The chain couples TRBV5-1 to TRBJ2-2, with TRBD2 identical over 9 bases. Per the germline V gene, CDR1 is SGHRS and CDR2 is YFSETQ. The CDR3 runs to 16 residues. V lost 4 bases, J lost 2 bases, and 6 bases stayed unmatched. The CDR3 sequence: CASSASAGGNTGELFF. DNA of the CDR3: TGCGCCAGCAGCGCCTCAGCGGGAGGTAACACCGGGGAGCTGTTTTTT.

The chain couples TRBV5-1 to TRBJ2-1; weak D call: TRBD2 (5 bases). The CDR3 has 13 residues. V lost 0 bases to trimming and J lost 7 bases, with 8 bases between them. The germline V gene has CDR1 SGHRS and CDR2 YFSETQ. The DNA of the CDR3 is TGCGCCAGCAGCTTGGCTGTAGCGAATGAGCAGTTCTTC. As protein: CASSLAVANEQFF. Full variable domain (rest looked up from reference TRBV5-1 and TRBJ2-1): KAGVTQTPRYLIKTRGQQVTLSCSPISGHRSVSWYQQTPGQGLQFLFEYFSETQRNKGNFPGRFSGRQFSNSRSEMNVSTLELGDSALYLCASSLAVANEQFFGPGTRLTVL.

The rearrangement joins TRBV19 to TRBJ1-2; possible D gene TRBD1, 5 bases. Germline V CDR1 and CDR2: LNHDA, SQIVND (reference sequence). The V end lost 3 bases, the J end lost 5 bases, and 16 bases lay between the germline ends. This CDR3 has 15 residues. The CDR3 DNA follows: TGTGCCAGTAGTATGCCAGGGCGCAACCGATATGGCTACACCTTC. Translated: CASSMPGRNRYGYTF.

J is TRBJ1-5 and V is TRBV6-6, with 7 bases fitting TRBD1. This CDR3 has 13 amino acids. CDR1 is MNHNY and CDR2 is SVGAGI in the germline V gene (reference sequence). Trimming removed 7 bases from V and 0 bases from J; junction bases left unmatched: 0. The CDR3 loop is CASTGGSNQPQHF. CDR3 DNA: TGTGCCAGCACAGGGGGTAGCAATCAGCCCCAGCATTTT.

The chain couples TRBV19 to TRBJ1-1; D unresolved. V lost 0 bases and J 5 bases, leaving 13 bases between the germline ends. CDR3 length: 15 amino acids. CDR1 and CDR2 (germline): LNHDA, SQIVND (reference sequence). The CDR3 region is CASSIEGSGRTEAFF. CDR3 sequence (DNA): TGTGCCAGTAGTATAGAGGGCAGCGGGAGGACTGAAGCTTTCTTT. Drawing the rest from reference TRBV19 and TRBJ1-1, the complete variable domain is DGGITQSPKYLFRKEGQNVTLSCEQNLNHDAMYWYRQDPGQGLRLIYYSQIVNDFQKGDIAEGYSVSREKKESFPLTVTSAQKNPTAFYLCASSIEGSGRTEAFFGQGTRLTVV.

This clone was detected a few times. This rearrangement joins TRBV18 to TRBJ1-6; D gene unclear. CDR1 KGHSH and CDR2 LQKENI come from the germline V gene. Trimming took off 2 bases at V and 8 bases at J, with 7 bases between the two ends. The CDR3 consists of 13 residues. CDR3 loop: CASSPGLDSPLHF. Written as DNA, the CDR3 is TGTGCCAGCTCACCAGGTCTTGATTCACCCCTCCACTTT.

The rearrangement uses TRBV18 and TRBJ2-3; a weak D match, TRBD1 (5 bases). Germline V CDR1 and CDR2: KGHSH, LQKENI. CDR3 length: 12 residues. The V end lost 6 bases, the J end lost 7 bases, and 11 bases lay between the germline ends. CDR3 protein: CASSPQGNTQYF. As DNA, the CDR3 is TGTGCCAGCTCTCCCCAGGGAAATACGCAGTATTTT.

The DNA of the CDR3 is TGTGCCAGCAGCCCGCGGGGGGACACCGGGGAGCTGTTTTTT. It specifies CASSPRGDTGELFF. J is TRBJ2-2 and V is TRBV7-9; 8 bases are shared with TRBD2. Germline V gene sequence: CDR1 SEHNR, CDR2 FQNEAQ (reference sequence). The CDR3 contains 14 residues. J gave up 3 bases and V 5 bases, and 2 bases lay outside the gene matches.

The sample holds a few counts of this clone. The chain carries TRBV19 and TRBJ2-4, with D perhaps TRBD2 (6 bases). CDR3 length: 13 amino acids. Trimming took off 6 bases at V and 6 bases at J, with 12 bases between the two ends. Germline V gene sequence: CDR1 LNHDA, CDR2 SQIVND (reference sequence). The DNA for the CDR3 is TGTGCCAGTAGCCTGCGGGACTTAAACATTCAGTACTTC. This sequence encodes CASSLRDLNIQYF. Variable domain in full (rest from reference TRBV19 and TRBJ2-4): DGGITQSPKYLFRKEGQNVTLSCEQNLNHDAMYWYRQDPGQGLRLIYYSQIVNDFQKGDIAEGYSVSREKKESFPLTVTSAQKNPTAFYLCASSLRDLNIQYFGAGTRLSVL.